The 8 T cell receptor beta chains reported below all come from one sample, sequenced in a study of blood T cell repertoires in COVID-19. Assay: immunoSEQ multiplex PCR; the TCRdb copy retains only in-frame clones and omits some. The sample has tens of thousands of clones; more than 75% are singletons. The specimen sequenced was peripheral blood. The receptors shown here come from a man older than 75 with acute or convalescent COVID-19.

This clone showed up just a few times. The J gene is TRBJ1-1, the V gene TRBV7-9, with D possibly TRBD1 on 5 matching bases. The CDR3 has 14 residues. V was pared by 7 bases and J by 3 bases, with 15 bases between. The germline CDR1 and CDR2 sequences are SEHNR and FQNEAQ (reference sequence). CDR3 loop: CASTRGNGDTEAFF. CDR3 sequence (DNA): TGTGCCAGCACACGGGGGAACGGGGACACTGAAGCTTTCTTT.

The J gene is TRBJ1-1, the V gene TRBV18; D not certain. The CDR3 runs to 14 residues. V lost 3 bases and J lost 1, with 9 bases in between. Germline assignment: CDR1 KGHSH and CDR2 LQKENI. The CDR3 coding sequence is TGTGCCAGCTCACCGGTCGCAGGGAACACTGAAGCTTTCTTT. Amino acid sequence: CASSPVAGNTEAFF.

V is TRBV19 and J is TRBJ2-7, with 7 bases matching TRBD1. The V gene end was trimmed by 1 base and the J gene end by 5 bases; junction bases not matched to a gene: 5. Germline V gene sequence: CDR1 LNHDA, CDR2 SQIVND (reference sequence). The CDR3 is 14 amino acids. The DNA of the CDR3 is TGTGCCAGTAGTATAGGACAGGGATCCCACGAGCAGTACTTC. As protein: CASSIGQGSHEQYF.

This chain joins TRBV5-1 and TRBJ1-1, with D hard to call. This CDR3 is 12 amino acids long. CDR1 is SGHRS, CDR2 YFSETQ, per germline. V lost 0 bases to trimming and J lost 5 bases, with 5 bases between them. The CDR3 loop reads CASSLDRTEAFF. Written as DNA, the CDR3 is TGCGCCAGCAGCTTGGACAGAACTGAAGCTTTCTTT.

This rearrangement joins TRBV5-1 to TRBJ2-7, with a possible D match to TRBD1 (6 bases). This CDR3 contains 13 residues. Germline CDR1 reads SGHRS; CDR2 reads YFSETQ. V was clipped by 3 bases and J by 3 bases, with 10 bases between them. This CDR3 reads CASSSIQGYEQYF. The DNA of the CDR3 is TGCGCCAGCAGCTCGATACAGGGCTACGAGCAGTACTTC.

This clone was counted a few times. The chain uses TRBV5-1 and TRBJ2-1, with a weak D call TRBD1 (6 bases). Germline values: CDR1 SGHRS, CDR2 YFSETQ. The V end was cut by 4 bases, the J end by 0 bases, with 11 bases between. The CDR3 is made up of 15 amino acids. The chain's CDR3 is CASSMQGSSYNEQFF. The CDR3 DNA is TGCGCCAGCAGCATGCAGGGGAGCTCCTACAATGAGCAGTTCTTC.

This clone was detected once. The chain is built from TRBV5-8 and TRBJ2-4; TRBD2 matches at 8 bases. CDR1 is SGHTS, CDR2 YDEGEE, per germline. V dropped 6 bases and J dropped 5; count of bases not matched to a gene: 10. The CDR3 is 15 residues long. In DNA, the CDR3 is TGTGCCAGCACCGTTAGATTCGGGGGGGAAAACATTCAGTACTTC. It codes for CASTVRFGGENIQYF.

This rearrangement joins TRBV3-1 (or the pseudogene TRBV3-2) to TRBJ2-7; 8 positions match TRBD2. The length of the CDR3 is 13 residues. CDR1 LGHDT and CDR2 YNNKEL come from the germline V gene (reference sequence). J was trimmed by 7 bases and V by 4 bases; bases with no gene match: 6. CDR3 DNA: TGTGCCAGCAGCCCTGGACTAGCTGGTGAGCAGTACTTC. It is translated as CASSPGLAGEQYF.